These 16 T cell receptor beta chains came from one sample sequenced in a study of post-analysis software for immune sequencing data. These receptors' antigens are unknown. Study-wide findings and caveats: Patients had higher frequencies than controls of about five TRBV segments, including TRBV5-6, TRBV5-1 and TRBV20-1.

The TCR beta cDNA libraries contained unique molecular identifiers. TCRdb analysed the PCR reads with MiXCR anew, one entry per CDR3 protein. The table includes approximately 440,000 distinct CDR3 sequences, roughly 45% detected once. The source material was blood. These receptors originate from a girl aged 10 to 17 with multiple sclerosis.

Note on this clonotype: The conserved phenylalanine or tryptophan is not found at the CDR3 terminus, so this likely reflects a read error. Written as DNA, the CDR3 is TGTGCCAGCAGCGGACAGGGGAGCTCTGGGGCCAACGTCCTGACTGTC. Protein product: CASSGQGSSGANVLTV. This rearrangement joins TRBV6-2 or TRBV6-3 to TRBJ2-6; 9 nucleotides agree with TRBD1. V shed 6 bases and J 0 bases; nucleotides not matched to a gene: 3. Germline CDR1 is MNHEY and CDR2 is SVGEGT. This CDR3 contains 16 residues.

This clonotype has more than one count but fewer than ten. CDR3 sequence (DNA): TGCAGTGCTAGGATCTATGGCTACACCTTC. It specifies CSARIYGYTF. The chain recombines TRBV20-1 with TRBJ1-2; no reliable D call. CDR3 size: 10 residues. Germline CDR1 and CDR2: DFQATT and SNEGSKA (reference sequence). Deletions cut 3 bases from V and 4 bases from J, with 3 bases between.

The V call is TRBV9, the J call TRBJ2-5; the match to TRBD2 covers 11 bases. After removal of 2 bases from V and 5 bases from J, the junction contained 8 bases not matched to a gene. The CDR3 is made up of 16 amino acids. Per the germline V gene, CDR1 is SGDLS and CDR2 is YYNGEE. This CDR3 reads CASSVIAGGSRETQYF. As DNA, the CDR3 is TGTGCCAGCAGCGTCATAGCGGGAGGGTCGCGGGAGACCCAGTACTTC.

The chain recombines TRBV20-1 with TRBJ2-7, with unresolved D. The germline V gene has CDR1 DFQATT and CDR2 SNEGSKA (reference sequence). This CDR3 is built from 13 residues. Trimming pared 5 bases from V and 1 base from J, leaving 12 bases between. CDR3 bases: TGCAGTGCTCCCCGGACCGAGTCCTACGAGCAGTACTTC. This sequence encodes CSAPRTESYEQYF.

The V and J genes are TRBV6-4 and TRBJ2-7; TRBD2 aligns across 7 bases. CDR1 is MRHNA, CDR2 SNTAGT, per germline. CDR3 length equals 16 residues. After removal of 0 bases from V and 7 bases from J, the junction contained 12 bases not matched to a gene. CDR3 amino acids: CASSDSSGSTYNEQYF. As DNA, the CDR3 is TGTGCCAGCAGTGACTCTAGCGGGTCCACCTACAATGAGCAGTACTTC.

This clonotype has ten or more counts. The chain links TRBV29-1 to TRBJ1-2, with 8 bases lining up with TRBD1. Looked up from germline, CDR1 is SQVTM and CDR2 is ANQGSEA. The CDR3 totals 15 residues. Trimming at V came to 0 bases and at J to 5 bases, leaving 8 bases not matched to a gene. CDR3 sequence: CSVEEGGTGLYGYTF. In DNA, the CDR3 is TGCAGCGTTGAAGAAGGCGGGACAGGCCTTTATGGCTACACCTTC.

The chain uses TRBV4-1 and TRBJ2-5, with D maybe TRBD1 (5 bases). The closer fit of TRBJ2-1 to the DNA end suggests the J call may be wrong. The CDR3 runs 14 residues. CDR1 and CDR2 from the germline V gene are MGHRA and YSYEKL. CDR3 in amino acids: CASSQEPGQETQFF. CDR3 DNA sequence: TGCGCCAGCAGCCAAGAACCAGGGCAAGAGACCCAGTTCTTC.

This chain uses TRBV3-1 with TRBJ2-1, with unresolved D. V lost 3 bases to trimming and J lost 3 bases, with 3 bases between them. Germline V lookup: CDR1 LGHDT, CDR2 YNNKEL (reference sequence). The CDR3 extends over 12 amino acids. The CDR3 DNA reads TGTGCCAGCAGCCACAACTACAATGAGCAGTTCTTC. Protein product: CASSHNYNEQFF.

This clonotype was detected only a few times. The CDR3 is CASTLIGDEKLFF. The CDR3 DNA follows: TGTGCCAGCACCCTGATCGGCGATGAAAAACTGTTTTTT. The rearrangement uses TRBV12-3 or TRBV12-4 and TRBJ1-4; D is unresolved. CDR3 length equals 13 residues. Trimming left V 7 bases short and J 6 bases short, with 12 bases between.

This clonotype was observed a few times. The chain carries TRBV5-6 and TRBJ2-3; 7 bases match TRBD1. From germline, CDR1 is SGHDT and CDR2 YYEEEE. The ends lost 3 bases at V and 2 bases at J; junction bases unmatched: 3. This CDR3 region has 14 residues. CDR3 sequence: CASSWDSYTDTQYF. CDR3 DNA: TGTGCCAGCAGCTGGGACAGTTACACAGATACGCAGTATTTT.

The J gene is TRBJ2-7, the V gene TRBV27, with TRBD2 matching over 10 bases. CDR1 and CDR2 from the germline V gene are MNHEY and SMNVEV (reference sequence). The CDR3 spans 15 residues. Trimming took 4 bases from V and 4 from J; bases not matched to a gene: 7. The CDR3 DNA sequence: TGTGCCAGCAGTTCAAGTACTAGCGGGATATACGAGCAGTACTTC. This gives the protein CASSSSTSGIYEQYF.

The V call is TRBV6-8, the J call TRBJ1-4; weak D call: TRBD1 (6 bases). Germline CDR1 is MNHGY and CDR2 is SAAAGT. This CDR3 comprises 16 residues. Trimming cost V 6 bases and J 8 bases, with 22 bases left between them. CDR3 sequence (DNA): TGTGCCAGCAGCCGCCCTTTGACAGGCGACGCCGAAAAACTGTTTTTT. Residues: CASSRPLTGDAEKLFF.

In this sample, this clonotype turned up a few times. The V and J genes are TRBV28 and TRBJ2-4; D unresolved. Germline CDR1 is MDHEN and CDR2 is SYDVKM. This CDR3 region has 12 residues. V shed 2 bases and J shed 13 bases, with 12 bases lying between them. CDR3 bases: TGTGCCAGCAGTTTAAGGTTGGGTGAGCAGTACTTC. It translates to CASSLRLGEQYF.

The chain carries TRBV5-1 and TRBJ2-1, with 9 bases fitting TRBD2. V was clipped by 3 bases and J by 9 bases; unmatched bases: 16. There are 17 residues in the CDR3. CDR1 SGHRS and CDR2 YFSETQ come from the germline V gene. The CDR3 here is CASSWDVAGGGTAEQFF. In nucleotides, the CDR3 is TGCGCCAGCAGCTGGGATGTCGCGGGAGGGGGCACAGCTGAGCAGTTCTTC.

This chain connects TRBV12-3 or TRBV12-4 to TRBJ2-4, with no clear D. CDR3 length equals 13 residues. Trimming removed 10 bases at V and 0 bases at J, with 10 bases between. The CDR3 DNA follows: TGTGCCAAGATAAATTTAGCCAAAAACATTCAGTACTTC. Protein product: CAKINLAKNIQYF.

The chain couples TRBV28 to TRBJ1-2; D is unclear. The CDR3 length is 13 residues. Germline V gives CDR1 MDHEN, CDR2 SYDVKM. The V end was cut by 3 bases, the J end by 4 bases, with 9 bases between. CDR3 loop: CASSLIESYGYTF. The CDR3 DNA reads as TGTGCCAGCAGTTTGATCGAGAGCTATGGCTACACCTTC.